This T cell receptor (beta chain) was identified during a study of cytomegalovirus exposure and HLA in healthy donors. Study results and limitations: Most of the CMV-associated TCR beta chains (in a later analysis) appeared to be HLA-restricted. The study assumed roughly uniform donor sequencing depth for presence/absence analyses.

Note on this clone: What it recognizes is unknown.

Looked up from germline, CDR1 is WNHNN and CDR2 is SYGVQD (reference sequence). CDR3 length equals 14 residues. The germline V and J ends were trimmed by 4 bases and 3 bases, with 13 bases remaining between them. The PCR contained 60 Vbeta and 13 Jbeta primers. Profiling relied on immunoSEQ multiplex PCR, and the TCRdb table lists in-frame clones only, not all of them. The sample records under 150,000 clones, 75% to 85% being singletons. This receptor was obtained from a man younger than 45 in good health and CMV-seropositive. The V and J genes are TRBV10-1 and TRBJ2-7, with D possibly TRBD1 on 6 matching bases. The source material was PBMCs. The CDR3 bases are TGCGCCAGCAGTGTGCAGGGGTCTATCTACGAGCAGTACTTC. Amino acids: CASSVQGSIYEQYF.